A selection of T cell receptor beta chains follows, all from one sample in a study of CD8+ T cells in alopecia areata. Libraries were prepared by immunoSEQ multiplex PCR; TCRdb keeps only in-frame clonotypes and omits some of them. This table has around 210,000 clones, about three fifths appearing once. The source was CD4+ T cells sorted from blood, collected at week 4, from a patient treated with tofacitinib. These receptors were obtained from a human donor with alopecia areata. Each CDR3 is given with its conserved first and last residue. The order of the fields is D gene, J gene, clone size, V gene, CDR3 protein, CDR3 DNA. A D gene is named only where the DNA matches it firmly. Clone size appears in some rows only: once, few, many, or a class for an expanded clone.

d_gene: -
j_gene: TRBJ1-1
abundance: few
v_gene: TRBV4-1
CDR3aa: CASSQTENTEAFF
CDR3nt: TGCGCCAGCAGCCAAACAGAGAACACTGAAGCTTTCTTT

d_gene: -
j_gene: TRBJ1-1
abundance: -
v_gene: TRBV29-1
CDR3aa: CSVGSRALVNTEAFF
CDR3nt: TGCAGCGTTGGGTCCAGGGCGTTGGTGAACACTGAAGCTTTCTTT

d_gene: TRBD1
j_gene: TRBJ1-1
abundance: -
v_gene: TRBV4-1
CDR3aa: CASSYQPTITGGGTEAFF
CDR3nt: TGCGCCAGCAGCTATCAACCTACGATTACAGGGGGCGGCACTGAAGCTTTCTTT

d_gene: TRBD1
j_gene: TRBJ1-2
abundance: few
v_gene: TRBV9
CDR3aa: CASSGPGQGHYGYTF
CDR3nt: TGTGCCAGCAGCGGACCGGGACAGGGTCACTATGGCTACACCTTC

d_gene: TRBD1
j_gene: TRBJ1-1
abundance: -
v_gene: TRBV6-4
CDR3aa: CASSHPGTGGRPTEAFF
CDR3nt: TGTGCCAGCAGTCACCCTGGGACAGGGGGCCGCCCCACTGAAGCTTTCTTT

d_gene: -
j_gene: TRBJ2-5
abundance: -
v_gene: TRBV25-1
CDR3aa: CASSPMYQETQYF
CDR3nt: TGTGCCAGCAGTCCCATGTACCAAGAGACCCAGTACTTC

d_gene: -
j_gene: TRBJ2-3
abundance: few
v_gene: TRBV29-1
CDR3aa: CSVEGIGTDTQYF
CDR3nt: TGCAGCGTTGAAGGGATAGGCACAGATACGCAGTATTTT

d_gene: -
j_gene: TRBJ1-2
abundance: -
v_gene: TRBV7-2
CDR3aa: CASSLGFGTNYGYTF
CDR3nt: TGTGCCAGCAGCTTAGGCTTCGGGACGAACTATGGCTACACCTTC

d_gene: -
j_gene: TRBJ2-1
abundance: few
v_gene: TRBV9
CDR3aa: CASSYNLYNEQFF
CDR3nt: TGTGCCAGCAGCTACAACCTTTACAATGAGCAGTTCTTC

d_gene: -
j_gene: TRBJ1-1
abundance: -
v_gene: TRBV21-1
CDR3aa: CASSNYPQGHLYTEAFF
CDR3nt: TGTGCCAGCAGCAACTACCCTCAGGGACACCTCTACACTGAAGCTTTCTTT

d_gene: -
j_gene: TRBJ1-5
abundance: once
v_gene: TRBV7-2
CDR3aa: CASSPLPHSNQPQHF
CDR3nt: TGTGCCAGCAGTCCCCTGCCCCATAGCAATCAGCCCCAGCATTTT

d_gene: -
j_gene: TRBJ1-3
abundance: -
v_gene: TRBV5-4
CDR3aa: CASSLQGGNTIYF
CDR3nt: TGTGCCAGCAGCCTGCAGGGGGGAAACACCATATATTTT

d_gene: -
j_gene: TRBJ1-5
abundance: -
v_gene: TRBV30
CDR3aa: CAWSRQTNQPQHF
CDR3nt: TGTGCCTGGAGTCGACAGACCAATCAGCCCCAGCATTTT

d_gene: -
j_gene: TRBJ1-2
abundance: -
v_gene: TRBV6-5
CDR3aa: CASSSGEAGYRGYTF
CDR3nt: TGTGCCAGCAGTTCAGGGGAGGCCGGATATCGTGGCTACACCTTC

d_gene: -
j_gene: TRBJ2-7
abundance: -
v_gene: TRBV7-9
CDR3aa: CASSLGPLSYEQYF
CDR3nt: TGTGCCAGCAGCCTGGGACCCCTCTCCTACGAGCAGTACTTC

d_gene: -
j_gene: TRBJ2-3
abundance: -
v_gene: TRBV6-5
CDR3aa: CASSAPGSDTQYF
CDR3nt: TGTGCCAGCAGTGCGCCGGGGTCAGATACGCAGTATTTT

d_gene: -
j_gene: TRBJ2-1
abundance: -
v_gene: TRBV11-1
CDR3aa: CASSSRNEQFF
CDR3nt: TGTGCCAGCAGCTCTCGGAATGAGCAGTTCTTC